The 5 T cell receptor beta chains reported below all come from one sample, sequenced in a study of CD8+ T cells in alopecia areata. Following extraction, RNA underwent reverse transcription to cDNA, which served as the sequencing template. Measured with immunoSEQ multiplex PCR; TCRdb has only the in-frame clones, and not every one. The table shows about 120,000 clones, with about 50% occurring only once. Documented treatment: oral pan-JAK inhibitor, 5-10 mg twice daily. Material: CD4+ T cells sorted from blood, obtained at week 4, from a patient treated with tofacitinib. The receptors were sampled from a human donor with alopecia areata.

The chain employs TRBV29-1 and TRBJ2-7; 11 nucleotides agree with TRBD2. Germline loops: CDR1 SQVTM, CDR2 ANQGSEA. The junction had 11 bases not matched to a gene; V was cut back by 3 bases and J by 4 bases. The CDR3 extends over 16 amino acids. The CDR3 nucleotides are TGCAGCGTTGAGAGGCTAGCGGGAGGCCGAGGGTACGAGCAGTACTTC. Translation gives CSVERLAGGRGYEQYF.

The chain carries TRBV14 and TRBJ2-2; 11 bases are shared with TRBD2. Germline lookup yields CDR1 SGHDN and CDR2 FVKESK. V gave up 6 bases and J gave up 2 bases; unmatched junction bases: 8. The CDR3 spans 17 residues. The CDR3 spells CASRHGLAGGNTGELFF. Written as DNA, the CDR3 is TGTGCCAGCAGACACGGGCTAGCGGGAGGTAACACCGGGGAGCTGTTTTTT.

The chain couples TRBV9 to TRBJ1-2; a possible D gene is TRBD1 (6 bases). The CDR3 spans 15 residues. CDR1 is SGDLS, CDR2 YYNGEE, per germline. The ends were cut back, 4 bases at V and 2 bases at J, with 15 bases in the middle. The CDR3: CASSPNPQGNYGYTF. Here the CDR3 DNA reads TGTGCCAGCAGCCCTAACCCTCAGGGGAACTATGGCTACACCTTC.

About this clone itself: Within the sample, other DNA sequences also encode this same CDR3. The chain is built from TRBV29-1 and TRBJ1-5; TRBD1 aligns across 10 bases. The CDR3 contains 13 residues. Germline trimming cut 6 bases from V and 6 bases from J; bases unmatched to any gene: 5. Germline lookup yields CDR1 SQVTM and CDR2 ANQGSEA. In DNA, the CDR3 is TGCAGCGTCGGACAGGGGGAGAGTCAGCCCCAGCATTTT. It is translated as CSVGQGESQPQHF.

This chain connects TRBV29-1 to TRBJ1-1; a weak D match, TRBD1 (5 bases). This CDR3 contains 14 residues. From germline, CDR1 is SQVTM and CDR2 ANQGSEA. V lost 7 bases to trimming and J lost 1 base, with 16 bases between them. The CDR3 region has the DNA TGCAGCGCCGGAGGGGCCTGGGAGAACACTGAAGCTTTCTTT. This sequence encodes CSAGGAWENTEAFF.